This TCR beta chain appears in the sequencing data of a study of blood T cell repertoires in COVID-19. This table comes from immunoSEQ multiplex PCR, and its TCRdb copy is limited to in-frame clones, with some not included. Here the sample spans about 210,000 clones, roughly 77% being singletons. Two negative PCRs, clearance, or symptom resolution were required of recovered Cohort 3 donors. The clonotype originates from a man in his forties who had recovered from COVID-19. Sequencing was carried out using PBMCs or T cells enriched from blood (not recorded which).

CDR3 amino acids: CASSDSGALPHGYTF. CDR3 bases: TGTGCCAGCAGTGACTCGGGAGCCCTCCCCCATGGCTACACCTTC. The chain has TRBV6-4 and TRBJ1-2, with D uncertain. Trimming stripped 0 bases from V and 6 bases from J, with 14 bases between. This CDR3 has 15 amino acids. Germline values: CDR1 MRHNA, CDR2 SNTAGT.